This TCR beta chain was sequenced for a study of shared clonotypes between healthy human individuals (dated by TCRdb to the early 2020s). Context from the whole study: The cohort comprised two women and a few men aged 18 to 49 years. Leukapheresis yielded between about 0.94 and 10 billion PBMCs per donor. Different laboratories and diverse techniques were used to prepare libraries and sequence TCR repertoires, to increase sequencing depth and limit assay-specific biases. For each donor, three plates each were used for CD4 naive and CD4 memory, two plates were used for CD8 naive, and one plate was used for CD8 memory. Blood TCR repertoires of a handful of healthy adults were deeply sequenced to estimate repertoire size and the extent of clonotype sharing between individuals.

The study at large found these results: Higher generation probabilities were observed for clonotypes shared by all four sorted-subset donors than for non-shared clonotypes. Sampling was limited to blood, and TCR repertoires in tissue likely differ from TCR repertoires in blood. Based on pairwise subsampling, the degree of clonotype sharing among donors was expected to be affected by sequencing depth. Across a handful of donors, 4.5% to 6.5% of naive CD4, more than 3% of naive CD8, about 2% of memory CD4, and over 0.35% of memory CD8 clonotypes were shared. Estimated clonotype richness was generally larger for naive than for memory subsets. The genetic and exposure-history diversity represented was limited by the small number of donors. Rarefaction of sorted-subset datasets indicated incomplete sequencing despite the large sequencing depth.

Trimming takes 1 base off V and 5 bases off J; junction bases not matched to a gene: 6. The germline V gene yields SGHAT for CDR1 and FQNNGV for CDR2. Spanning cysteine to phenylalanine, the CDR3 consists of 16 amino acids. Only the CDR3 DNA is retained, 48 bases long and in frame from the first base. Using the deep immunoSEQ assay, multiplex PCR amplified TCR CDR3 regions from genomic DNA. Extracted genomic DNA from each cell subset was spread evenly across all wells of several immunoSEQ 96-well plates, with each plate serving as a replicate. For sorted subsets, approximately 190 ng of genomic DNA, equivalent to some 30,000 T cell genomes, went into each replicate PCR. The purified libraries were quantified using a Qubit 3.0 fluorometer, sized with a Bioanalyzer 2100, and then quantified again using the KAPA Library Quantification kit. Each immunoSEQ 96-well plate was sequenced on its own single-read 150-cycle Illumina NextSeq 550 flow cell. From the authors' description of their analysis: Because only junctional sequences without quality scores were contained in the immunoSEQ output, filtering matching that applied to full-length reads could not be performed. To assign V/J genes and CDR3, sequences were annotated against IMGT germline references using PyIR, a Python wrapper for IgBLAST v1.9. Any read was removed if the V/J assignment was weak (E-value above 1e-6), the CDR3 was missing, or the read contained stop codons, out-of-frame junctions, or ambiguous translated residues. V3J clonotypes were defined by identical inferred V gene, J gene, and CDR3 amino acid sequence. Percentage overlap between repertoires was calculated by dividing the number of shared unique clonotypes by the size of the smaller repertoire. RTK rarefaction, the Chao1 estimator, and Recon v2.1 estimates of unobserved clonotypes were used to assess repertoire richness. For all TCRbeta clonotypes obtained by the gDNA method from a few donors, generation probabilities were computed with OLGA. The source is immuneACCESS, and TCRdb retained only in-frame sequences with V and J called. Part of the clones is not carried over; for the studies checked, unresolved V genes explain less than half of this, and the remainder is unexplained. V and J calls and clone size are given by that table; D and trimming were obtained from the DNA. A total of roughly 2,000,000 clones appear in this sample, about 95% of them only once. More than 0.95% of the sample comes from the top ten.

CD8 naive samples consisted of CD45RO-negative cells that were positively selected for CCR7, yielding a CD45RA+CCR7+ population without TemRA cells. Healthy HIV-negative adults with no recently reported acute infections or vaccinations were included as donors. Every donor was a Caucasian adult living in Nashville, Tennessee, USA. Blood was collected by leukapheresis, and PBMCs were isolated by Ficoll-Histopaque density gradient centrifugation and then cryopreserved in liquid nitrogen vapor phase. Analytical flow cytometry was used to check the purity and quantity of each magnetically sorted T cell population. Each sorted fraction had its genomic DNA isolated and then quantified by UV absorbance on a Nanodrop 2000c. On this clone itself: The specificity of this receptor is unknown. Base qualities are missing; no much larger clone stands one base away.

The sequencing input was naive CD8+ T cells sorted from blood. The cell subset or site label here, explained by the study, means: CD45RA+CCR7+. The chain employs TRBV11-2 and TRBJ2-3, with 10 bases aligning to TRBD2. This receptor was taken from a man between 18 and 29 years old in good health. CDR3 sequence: CASSLGIAGGGDTQYF. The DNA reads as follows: TGTGCCAGCAGCTTAGGGATAGCGGGGGGAGGAGATACGCAGTATTTT.